A single sample is the source of the 22 T cell receptor beta chains below, sequenced in a study of CD8 T cells in ankylosing spondylitis. TCRdb reanalysed the 5' RACE reads using MiXCR and keeps one entry per CDR3 protein. The sample shows fewer than 150,000 distinct CDR3 sequences, 6% to 8% of them seen only once. Sequencing was performed on blood, either unsorted or a sorted T cell fraction (not recorded which). Every receptor here comes from a female donor with ankylosing spondylitis or in good health (not recorded which).

The chain is built from TRBV14 and TRBJ2-7; no reliable D call. Germline CDR1 and CDR2: SGHDN and FVKESK. The CDR3 sequence is 15 residues long. The V and J ends lost 4 bases and 4 bases respectively, with 17 bases between them. CDR3 region: CASSPGRPLRYEQYF. As DNA, the CDR3 is TGTGCCAGCAGCCCAGGACGGCCTCTGAGGTACGAGCAGTACTTC.

This clonotype was observed a handful of times. The chain uses TRBV7-9 and TRBJ2-7; D could derive from TRBD1 or TRBD2 (5 bases each). Germline-derived CDR1 and CDR2 are SEHNR and FQNEAQ (reference sequence). V gave up 6 bases and J gave up 2 bases, with 11 bases separating them. CDR3 length: 13 amino acids. The CDR3 here is CASRNGAAYEQYF. The CDR3 nucleotides are TGTGCCAGCAGAAACGGGGCAGCCTACGAGCAGTACTTC.

As to this clonotype: A read error may be the cause here, since a much bigger clone is one base away. This chain joins TRBV24-1 and TRBJ2-3; possibly TRBD1 for D (7 bases). Trimming cost V 4 bases and J 5 bases, with 18 bases left between them. The CDR3 covers 16 residues. Germline lookup yields CDR1 KGHDR and CDR2 SFDVKD. The CDR3 DNA follows: TGTGCCACCAGTGACTCTAGCGAGGGGGCCCAAGATACGCAGTATTTT. This encodes CATSDSSEGAQDTQYF.

This clonotype was observed a few times. This chain links TRBV19 with TRBJ2-2, with D possibly being TRBD2 (6 bases). Trimming cost V 3 bases and J 7 bases, with 9 bases left between them. Germline assignment: CDR1 LNHDA and CDR2 SQIVND (reference sequence). The CDR3 covers 13 residues. The CDR3 DNA follows: TGTGCCAGTAGTATGTCCGGGAGCGGGGAGCTGTTTTTT. Translation gives CASSMSGSGELFF.

This clonotype was found many times. The chain is built from TRBV9 and TRBJ1-3; 10 nucleotides match TRBD1. CDR3 size: 16 residues. Germline V gene sequence: CDR1 SGDLS, CDR2 YYNGEE. V lost 0 bases to trimming and J lost 4 bases; unmatched junction nucleotides: 4. The CDR3 sequence is CASSVDGTGVGNTIYF. The CDR3, as DNA: TGTGCCAGCAGCGTAGACGGGACAGGGGTCGGAAACACCATATATTTT.

This chain links TRBV7-2 with TRBJ1-5; possibly TRBD1 for D (5 bases). V dropped 3 bases and J dropped 5 bases, with 8 bases sitting between them. This CDR3 spans 13 amino acids. The germline gives CDR1 SGHTA, CDR2 FQGNSA. The CDR3 is CASSFQGDQPQHF. CDR3 nucleotide sequence: TGTGCCAGCAGCTTTCAGGGTGATCAGCCCCAGCATTTT.

This clonotype was picked up many times. The chain has TRBV29-1 and TRBJ1-1; D unresolved. The V end was cut by 0 bases, the J end by 4 bases, with 9 bases between. The germline V gene encodes CDR1 SQVTM and CDR2 ANQGSEA. This CDR3 is built from 13 residues. The CDR3 DNA sequence: TGCAGCGTTGAAGAAGGCCGGGGCACTGAAGCTTTCTTT. It is translated as CSVEEGRGTEAFF.

This clonotype was observed many times. This chain uses TRBV3-1 with TRBJ2-5, with 7 positions matching TRBD2. CDR3 size: 14 residues. Germline V gene sequence: CDR1 LGHDT, CDR2 YNNKEL (reference sequence). V was clipped by 1 base and J by 5 bases; unmatched bases: 4. CDR3 protein: CASSQGQGGETQYF. CDR3 DNA: TGTGCCAGCAGCCAAGGTCAGGGAGGGGAGACCCAGTACTTC.

This clonotype appeared a single time. J is TRBJ2-6 and V is TRBV28; unclear D gene. The CDR3 runs 14 residues. Between the trimmed V and J ends, which lost 5 bases and 4 bases, there was a span of 9 bases. The germline V gene encodes CDR1 MDHEN and CDR2 SYDVKM. CDR3 bases: TGTGCCAGCAGTCCATCACTAGGGGCCAACGTCCTGACTTTC. Translating gives CASSPSLGANVLTF.

In its sample, this clonotype was seen many times. The chain links TRBV5-1 to TRBJ2-5; tentatively, D is TRBD1 (6 bases). This CDR3 is 16 amino acids long. Germline V gene sequence: CDR1 SGHRS, CDR2 YFSETQ. Trimming took off 0 bases at V and 5 bases at J, with 17 bases between the two ends. As DNA, the CDR3 is TGCGCCAGCAGCTTGGGGGGAGCCTATCAGGGGGAGACCCAGTACTTC. Translation gives CASSLGGAYQGETQYF.

This clonotype was seen at least ten times. This chain connects TRBV12-3 or TRBV12-4 to TRBJ1-3, with 10 positions matching TRBD1. Trimming cost V 5 bases and J 8 bases; bases outside gene matches: 9. The CDR3 runs to 15 residues. The CDR3 sequence is CASSLWGQGRDTIYF. The CDR3 DNA sequence: TGTGCCAGCAGTCTCTGGGGACAGGGGAGGGACACCATATATTTT.

This clonotype was counted at least ten times. This chain joins TRBV5-1 and TRBJ2-3, with D perhaps TRBD2 (6 bases). The CDR3 covers 15 residues. Germline assignment: CDR1 SGHRS and CDR2 YFSETQ. Trimming left V 1 base short and J 1 base short, with 10 bases between. CDR3 sequence reads: CASSLNRERTDTQYF. The CDR3 nucleotides read TGCGCCAGCAGCTTGAATCGGGAGCGCACAGATACGCAGTATTTT.

This clonotype appeared many times. The chain uses TRBV5-1 and TRBJ2-1; 7 bases match TRBD1. CDR3 length: 14 residues. V trimming: 4 bases; J trimming: 5 bases; junction bases outside the gene matches: 6. CDR1 SGHRS and CDR2 YFSETQ come from the germline V gene. For the CDR3, the DNA is TGCGCCAGCAGCCTAGGGGGCGCGAACAATGAGCAGTTCTTC. As protein: CASSLGGANNEQFF.

Ten or more counts support this clonotype. The chain recombines TRBV12-3 or TRBV12-4 with TRBJ1-2; no clear D. CDR3 length: 12 amino acids. V lost 1 base and J 6 bases, leaving 6 bases between the germline ends. The CDR3 nucleotides are TGTGCCAGCAGTTTAGGAGTGGATGGCTACACCTTC. Protein sequence: CASSLGVDGYTF.

The V gene is TRBV12-3 or TRBV12-4, the J gene TRBJ1-5; perhaps TRBD1 as D (5 bases). The V and J ends lost 3 bases and 7 bases respectively, with 13 bases between them. This CDR3 region has 14 residues. CDR3 sequence: CASSFAGGEQPQHF. The CDR3 coding sequence is TGTGCCAGCAGTTTTGCGGGGGGAGAACAGCCCCAGCATTTT.

There are many counts of this clonotype. The chain is built from TRBV7-8 and TRBJ1-6; tentatively, D is TRBD1 (5 bases). The germline gives CDR1 SGHVS, CDR2 FQNEAQ. The V gene lost 5 bases and the J gene lost 7 bases, with 15 bases spanning the gap. This CDR3 spans 15 amino acids. As DNA, the CDR3 is TGTGCCAGCAGCCCTAACCGGGGGGGGAATTCACCCCTCCACTTT. This codes for CASSPNRGGNSPLHF.

This clonotype was detected ten times or more. The genes are TRBV29-1 and TRBJ2-7, with D hard to call. This CDR3 is built from 14 residues. Germline values: CDR1 SQVTM, CDR2 ANQGSEA. Deletions cut 6 bases from V and 0 bases from J, with 15 bases between. The CDR3 reads CSVIIGRHSYEQYF. CDR3 in DNA: TGCAGCGTCATAATTGGGCGGCACTCCTACGAGCAGTACTTC.

This clonotype was recorded a few times. The chain is built from TRBV5-5 and TRBJ1-5; D gene uncertain. CDR3 length: 17 residues. V was clipped by 0 bases and J by 3 bases, with 16 bases between them. Looked up from germline, CDR1 is SGHKS and CDR2 is YYEKEE (reference sequence). CDR3 nucleotide sequence: TGTGCCAGCAGCTTGGCCCTGGGTAGGAGGGACAATCAGCCCCAGCATTTT. This sequence encodes CASSLALGRRDNQPQHF.

This clonotype was counted at least ten times. V usage is TRBV9 and J usage is TRBJ1-5; 9 nucleotides align to TRBD1. CDR1 SGDLS and CDR2 YYNGEE come from the germline V gene. V trimming: 3 bases; J trimming: 7 bases; junction bases outside the gene matches: 2. CDR3 length: 13 amino acids. As DNA, the CDR3 is TGTGCCAGCAGCGGACAGGGGGGGCAGCCCCAGCATTTT. Translation gives CASSGQGGQPQHF.

As concerns this clonotype: At one end the junction does not follow the germline gene, possibly because of a read error. The chain carries TRBV18 and TRBJ1-1; D call uncertain. Per germline, CDR1 KGHSH and CDR2 LQKENI. The CDR3 extends over 15 amino acids. This chain's CDR3 is CASSPLTGLNAEAFF. In DNA, the CDR3 is TGTGCCAGCTCACCTTTGACGGGGTTGAACGCTGAAGCTTTCTTT.

This clonotype was picked up many times. V gene TRBV4-3 combines with J gene TRBJ2-7; 8 bases fit TRBD1. Germline CDR1 LGHNA, CDR2 YSLEER. Trimming removed 3 bases from V and 0 bases from J; junction bases left unmatched: 4. The CDR3 length is 15 residues. CDR3 amino acids: CASSHPGTGSYEQYF. The CDR3 DNA is TGCGCCAGCAGCCACCCAGGGACAGGCTCCTACGAGCAGTACTTC.

The sample holds many counts of this clonotype. V usage is TRBV19 and J usage is TRBJ1-5, with D possibly being TRBD1 (6 bases). This CDR3 comprises 15 residues. From germline, CDR1 is LNHDA and CDR2 SQIVND (reference sequence). Deletions cut 7 bases from V and 2 bases from J, with 15 bases between. In nucleotides, the CDR3 is TGTGCCAGTACCCTACAGGGTAGGGGCAATCAGCCCCAGCATTTT. This encodes CASTLQGRGNQPQHF.